This entry features one T cell receptor beta chain sequence. The sample is drawn from a study of cytomegalovirus exposure and HLA in healthy donors. Use of 60 Vbeta and 13 Jbeta primers characterized the PCR. The protocol was immunoSEQ multiplex PCR, while the TCRdb copy is restricted to in-frame clones and leaves out a portion. This sample has about 210,000 clones, with about 82% found just once. The germline gives CDR1 LGHNA, CDR2 YNFKEQ. The length of the CDR3 is 16 residues. V dropped 3 bases and J dropped 1; count of bases not matched to a gene: 4. The chain uses TRBV4-2 and TRBJ2-5; 11 nucleotides match TRBD2. The sequence came from a man aged 25 to 40 in good health and CMV-seronegative. The sequenced sample was PBMCs. CDR3 bases: TGTGCCAGCAGCCATGGTAGCGGGGGGGCCCAAGAGACCCAGTACTTC. This gives the protein CASSHGSGGAQETQYF.